This is a list of T cell receptor beta chains from one sample in a study of blood T cell repertoires in COVID-19. Clones were sequenced by immunoSEQ multiplex PCR, and TCRdb holds only the in-frame ones, with some missing. The data contain 250,000 to 350,000 clones, nearly 90% of them singletons. Sequenced input: PBMCs or T cells enriched from blood (not recorded which). The origin of the receptors is a woman aged 18-29 years with acute COVID-19. Each CDR3 is given with its conserved first and last residue. Each record gives: V gene, clone size, D gene, CDR3 length, J gene, CDR3 protein, CDR3 DNA. The D gene is left open where the match is weak. Clone size is shown for a subset of rows, as once, few, many or a class of expanded clone.

TRBV7-2,-,TRBD1,12,TRBJ2-1,CASSWDRAAQFF,TGTGCCAGCAGCTGGGACAGGGCTGCGCAGTTCTTC
TRBV30,-,TRBD1,15,TRBJ1-4,CAWSVRGTGGEKLFF,TGTGCCTGGAGTGTAAGAGGGACAGGGGGCGAAAAACTGTTTTTT
TRBV29-1,-,-,12,TRBJ2-7,CSAAWSSYEQYF,TGCAGCGCTGCTTGGAGTTCCTACGAGCAGTACTTC
TRBV27,-,TRBD2,18,TRBJ2-3,CASTRLAGAYKVTDTQYF,TGTGCCAGCACCAGACTAGCGGGAGCCTATAAGGTCACAGATACGCAGTATTTT
TRBV2,-,-,15,TRBJ1-1,CASSESLVMNTEAFF,TGTGCCAGCAGTGAGTCCCTAGTCATGAACACTGAAGCTTTCTTT
TRBV28,-,TRBD1,16,TRBJ1-1,CASSPAQQGPNTEAFF,TGTGCCAGCAGTCCAGCCCAACAGGGGCCGAACACTGAAGCTTTCTTT
TRBV7-9,once,TRBD1,14,TRBJ2-5,CASSRGQIQETQYF,TGTGCCAGCAGTCGGGGACAGATCCAAGAGACCCAGTACTTC
TRBV13,-,TRBD2,15,TRBJ2-1,CASSLGLAGAHEQFF,TGTGCCAGCAGCTTAGGACTAGCGGGAGCCCATGAGCAGTTCTTC
TRBV5-1,-,TRBD2,15,TRBJ2-3,CASGVGGRATDTQYF,TGCGCCAGCGGTGTCGGCGGGAGGGCCACAGATACGCAGTATTTT
TRBV19,-,-,16,TRBJ1-5,CASSPGGQGSNQPQHF,TGTGCCAGTAGCCCGGGGGGGCAGGGTAGCAATCAGCCCCAGCATTTT
TRBV7-3,-,TRBD1,18,TRBJ1-1,CASSPRGPEQGANTEAFF,TGTGCCAGCAGCCCCCGTGGGCCCGAACAGGGGGCGAACACTGAAGCTTTCTTT
TRBV9,-,-,16,TRBJ2-4,CASSAPGHLAKNIQYF,TGTGCCAGCAGCGCCCCGGGACACCTAGCCAAAAACATTCAGTACTTC
TRBV21-1,-,-,17,TRBJ1-1,CARGDRGRRGWNTEAFF,TGTGCCAGGGGGGACAGGGGGCGAAGAGGATGGAACACTGAAGCTTTCTTT
TRBV11-2,-,-,15,TRBJ1-5,CASSLATAGNQPQHF,TGTGCCAGCAGCTTAGCGACAGCCGGCAATCAGCCCCAGCATTTT
TRBV5-1,once,TRBD1,14,TRBJ2-2,CASSQGQGTGELFF,TGCGCCAGCAGCCAGGGACAGGGCACCGGGGAGCTGTTTTTT
TRBV2,-,TRBD1,15,TRBJ2-1,CASSEGTGSYNEQFF,TGTGCCAGCAGTGAAGGGACAGGGTCCTACAATGAGCAGTTCTTC
TRBV28,-,-,14,TRBJ1-2,CASSPGRYWGGYTF,TGTGCCAGCAGTCCCGGGAGGTATTGGGGAGGCTACACCTTC
TRBV28,-,-,16,TRBJ1-3,CASSPNRQAAGNTIYF,TGTGCCAGCAGTCCAAATAGGCAGGCCGCTGGAAACACCATATATTTT
TRBV28,once,-,17,TRBJ1-5,CASTEPMGPWGNQPQHF,TGTGCCAGCACCGAACCGATGGGCCCTTGGGGCAATCAGCCCCAGCATTTT
TRBV7-8,-,TRBD2,13,TRBJ2-7,CASSPGREYEQYF,TGTGCCAGCAGCCCCGGGAGGGAATACGAGCAGTACTTC
TRBV30,once,TRBD1,17,TRBJ2-1,CAWSDPGQGTPYNEQFF,TGTGCCTGGAGTGACCCGGGACAGGGAACCCCTTACAATGAGCAGTTCTTC
TRBV5-1,-,TRBD1,14,TRBJ1-1,CASSFTGVNTEAFF,TGCGCCAGCAGCTTCACAGGGGTCAACACTGAAGCTTTCTTT
TRBV18,-,-,13,TRBJ2-2,CATGQFNTGELFF,TGTGCCACCGGACAGTTCAACACCGGGGAGCTGTTTTTT
TRBV5-1,once,-,14,TRBJ2-1,CASSSLTKGDEQFF,TGCGCCAGCAGCTCACTAACTAAAGGCGATGAGCAGTTCTTC
TRBV2,-,TRBD2,15,TRBJ2-1,CASSDVLAAYNEQFF,TGTGCCAGCAGTGATGTACTAGCGGCCTACAATGAGCAGTTCTTC
TRBV9,-,TRBD2,18,TRBJ2-4,CASSHSIAGGPSVDIQYF,TGTGCCAGCAGCCACTCCATAGCGGGAGGGCCAAGTGTAGACATTCAGTACTTC
TRBV28,-,TRBD2,14,TRBJ2-7,CASRKNGLAGEQYF,TGTGCCAGCAGGAAGAATGGACTAGCGGGCGAGCAGTACTTC
TRBV6-5,-,-,12,TRBJ2-5,CASRPGIETQYF,TGTGCCAGCAGACCGGGAATAGAGACCCAGTACTTC
TRBV11-3,-,-,15,TRBJ1-4,CASSRGGSTNEKLFF,TGTGCCAGCAGCCGAGGCGGGTCAACTAATGAAAAACTGTTTTTT
TRBV2,-,-,18,TRBJ1-4,CASTRIITVGEGYEKLFF,TGTGCCAGCACCCGAATTATTACGGTCGGGGAAGGGTACGAAAAACTGTTTTTT
TRBV5-1,-,TRBD1,15,TRBJ2-5,CASSGGQGAWETQYF,TGCGCCAGCAGCGGCGGCCAGGGGGCCTGGGAGACCCAGTACTTC